These T cell receptor beta chains were read from a single sample in a study of blood T cells in healthy people across ages. Each CDR3 protein gets one entry after TCRdb re-called the 5' RACE reads with MiXCR. Of fewer than 600,000 distinct CDR3 sequences detected, about 27% appear once; the ten largest clones hold roughly 3.5%. This sample was also put to use in a study of T cells of mothers and their children.

The sequencing input was blood. The receptor source for this set is a boy younger than 10 in good health. The CDR3 runs from the conserved cysteine through the conserved F or W.

v_call	j_call	cdr3_aa
TRBV9	TRBJ2-1	CASSVGGELWDEQFF
TRBV7-8	NA	CASSLSWSAYEQFF
TRBV5-5	TRBJ2-7	CASSWEGGYEQYF
TRBV20-1	TRBJ2-7	CSAPSPVTSYEQYF
TRBV12-3/TRBV12-4	TRBJ1-2	CASSNYRVGYGYTF
TRBV5-5	TRBJ2-7	CASSPRTSGTYEQYF
TRBV11-1	TRBJ2-3	CASSLRIRSTDTQYF
TRBV29-1	TRBJ2-1	CSIRQGNYNEQFF
TRBV6-5	TRBJ2-5	CASSRGLNGETQYF
TRBV3-1	TRBJ2-2	CASSQDPGGRYTGELFF
TRBV5-1	TRBJ1-1	CASSLNRDTREAFF
TRBV9	TRBJ2-1	CASSGLAGRGHNEQFF
TRBV11-2	TRBJ2-5	CASSELALQETQYF
TRBV7-6	TRBJ2-3	CASSFFSRDKRGDTQYF
TRBV6-5	TRBJ1-3	CASRPTSGNTIYF
TRBV27	TRBJ1-2	CASSFRQGYYGYTF
TRBV27	TRBJ1-6	CASTSGVANSPLHF
TRBV20-1	TRBJ1-3	CSARVSGSGNTIYF
TRBV6-1	TRBJ1-5	CASSDGVGGDQPQHF
TRBV11-2	TRBJ1-2	CASSPLFFQGGYGYTF
TRBV12-3/TRBV12-4	TRBJ1-1	CASSFLFTEAFF
TRBV7-9	TRBJ2-7	CASSSTPTYEQYF
TRBV5-1	NA	CASSVQGGAYEQYF
TRBV10-3	NA	CAIGQGPYNEQFF
TRBV5-1	TRBJ2-6	CVSSTGTSSGANVLTF
TRBV4-1	TRBJ2-5	CASSPVRRGQETQYF
TRBV20-1	TRBJ2-5	CSADDRGPTQETQYF
TRBV2	TRBJ1-2	CASSEIGAYYGYTF
TRBV7-2	TRBJ2-7	CASSLAGLLYEQYF
TRBV20-1	TRBJ2-1	CSASQLLGQGFEQFF
TRBV6-1	TRBJ2-1	CASRFQTGTRRTVYNEQFF
TRBV6-6	TRBJ1-1	CASSYPLRTSNTEAFF
TRBV29-1	TRBJ2-3	CSVEDLGDTQYF
TRBV7-9	TRBJ2-5	CASSLGVPGESRETQYF
TRBV18	TRBJ1-2	CASSLLFTANYGYTF